This T cell receptor beta chain was recorded in a study of blood T cells in healthy people across ages. A sample-barcoded 5' primer and a J-beta primer mix were used in a second PCR of roughly 7 to 12 cycles. One entry per CDR3 protein, called by TCRdb with MiXCR from the 5' RACE reads. The sample contains about 810,000 distinct CDR3 sequences, about 36% of which appear only once. This clonotype has just a few counts. The antigen remains undetermined. Isolation recovered at least 6.5 million PBMCs from every sample. Study findings and constraints: Changes in expanded clonotypes were possibly confounded, as the CMV status of donors was unknown.

The germline V gene encodes CDR1 SGHTA and CDR2 FQGNSA. CDR3 length: 13 residues. V lost 1 base and J 4 bases, leaving 7 bases between the germline ends. The TCR comes from a man aged 18 to 30 in good health. The chain couples TRBV7-2 to TRBJ1-2; D call uncertain. Source material: blood. The CDR3 nucleotides are TGTGCCAGCAGCTTAGATGGGGTCTATGGCTACACCTTC. It codes for CASSLDGVYGYTF.